Listed below are T cell receptor beta chains from one sample, sequenced in a study of PD-1 blockade in classical Hodgkin lymphoma. The repertoire was sequenced with immunoSEQ multiplex PCR; TCRdb's copy has only in-frame clones and lacks some. Of 20,000 to 25,000 clones in the sample, roughly 75% were seen once. The input for sequencing was peripheral blood mononuclear cells (PBMCs), taken before the second cycle of nivolumab. The receptors originated from a human donor with classical Hodgkin lymphoma. Each CDR3 is given with its conserved first and last residue. D genes are given only for firm matches. Clone sizes are given selectively: once, few, many, or a class where the clone is expanded.

V,J,D,size,DNA,CDR3
TRBV6-1,TRBJ2-7,-,-,TGTGCCAGCAGTGTTTCAGGGCGAAACGAGCAGTACTTC,CASSVSGRNEQYF
TRBV7-2,TRBJ2-7,TRBD2,once,TGTGCCAGCAGCTTAGTAGCGGGAGGGACCTACGAGCAGTACTTC,CASSLVAGGTYEQYF
TRBV7-2,TRBJ1-5,-,few,TGTGCCAGCAGCTTAAGCAATCAGCCCCAGCATTTT,CASSLSNQPQHF
TRBV19,TRBJ1-1,TRBD1,-,TGTGCCAGTAGTACCCGAGCCGGGACAGGGGCCACTGAAGCTTTCTTT,CASSTRAGTGATEAFF
TRBV2,TRBJ2-1,TRBD2,-,TGTGCCAGCAGTGTGGTAGCGGGAGGCAAGCAGTTCTTC,CASSVVAGGKQFF
TRBV5-8,TRBJ2-7,TRBD1,-,TGTGCCAGCAGCACGACAGGGTCCTACGAGCAGTACTTC,CASSTTGSYEQYF
TRBV28,TRBJ1-2,-,-,TGTGCCAGCAGTTTATTTATAAGCCCTGGGGGCTACACCTTC,CASSLFISPGGYTF
TRBV27,TRBJ2-3,TRBD2,-,TGTGCCAGCAGTAGACTAGCTCCAGATACGCAGTATTTT,CASSRLAPDTQYF
TRBV29-1,TRBJ2-1,TRBD2,-,TGCAGCGTTGCCGGGGGGACTGGCTACAATGAGCAGTTCTTC,CSVAGGTGYNEQFF
TRBV4-1,TRBJ1-5,-,-,TGCGCCAGCAGTCTTACACGGGGAATCAATCAGCCCCAGCATTTT,CASSLTRGINQPQHF
TRBV6-1,TRBJ2-3,-,-,TGTGCCAGCAGAACGCGACAGACCACAGATACGCAGTATTTT,CASRTRQTTDTQYF
TRBV27,TRBJ2-3,TRBD1,-,TGTGCCAGCAGTTGGGGGACAGGGACTAGCACAGATACGCAGTATTTT,CASSWGTGTSTDTQYF
TRBV10-3,TRBJ2-3,-,few,TGTGCCATCTCGGTAACAACTAGCACAGATACGCAGTATTTT,CAISVTTSTDTQYF
TRBV6-5,TRBJ2-2,-,-,TGTGCCAGCAGCCCGTCGGGGAACACCGGGGAGCTGTTTTTT,CASSPSGNTGELFF
TRBV5-1,TRBJ2-3,-,-,TGCGCCAGCAGCCCCCTTGATCTCGATACGCAGTATTTT,CASSPLDLDTQYF
TRBV18,TRBJ2-2,TRBD1,-,TGTGCCAGCTCACCATTGACAGGGAGAACCGGGGAGCTGTTTTTT,CASSPLTGRTGELFF
TRBV4-2,TRBJ2-2,TRBD2,-,TGTGCCAGCAGCCAACTAGCGGGAGACACCGGGGAGCTGTTTTTT,CASSQLAGDTGELFF
TRBV19,TRBJ1-2,TRBD1,once,TGTGCCAGCCGACGGACAGGCAACTATGGCTACACCTTC,CASRRTGNYGYTF
TRBV13,TRBJ2-7,-,-,TGTGCCAGCAGCAACTCACGGGGGAACGAGCAGTACTTC,CASSNSRGNEQYF
TRBV27,TRBJ2-1,TRBD2,-,TGTGCCAGCAGGGGGACTAGCGCCGAGCAGTTCTTC,CASRGTSAEQFF
TRBV4-1,TRBJ1-5,-,-,TGCGCCAGCAGCCAAGATCGAGAGAGGGTCGGTCAGCCCCAGCATTTT,CASSQDRERVGQPQHF
TRBV18,TRBJ2-7,-,-,TGTGCCAGCTCACCGAGCCGGCCCCAGGGGGGCGAGCAGTACTTC,CASSPSRPQGGEQYF
TRBV5-1,TRBJ2-1,-,-,TGCGCCAGCAGCTCCTCAGGGGCAATAGATGGGCAGTTCTTC,CASSSSGAIDGQFF
TRBV28,TRBJ1-5,-,few,TGTGCCAGCAGTCGGGACTTAAATCAGCCCCAGCATTTT,CASSRDLNQPQHF
TRBV2,TRBJ2-1,-,-,TGTGCCAGCAGTGGGCAGGTGCAAGTCAATGAGCAGTTCTTC,CASSGQVQVNEQFF
TRBV28,TRBJ1-1,-,-,TGTGCCAGCAGTAAGGCAGGGGTGTATGAAGCTTTCTTT,CASSKAGVYEAFF
TRBV30,TRBJ1-1,TRBD1,-,TGTGCCTGGATGGACAGGGTAGGCACTGAAGCTTTCTTT,CAWMDRVGTEAFF
TRBV28,TRBJ1-3,-,-,TGTGCCAGCAGGTCGGCAGGAAGAAACACCATATATTTT,CASRSAGRNTIYF
TRBV11-2,TRBJ2-2,-,-,TGTGCCAGCAGTAAATCCGGGGAGCTGTTTTTT,CASSKSGELFF
TRBV19,TRBJ1-1,-,-,TGTGCCAGTAGTGCCACCACAGAGAACACTGAAGCTTTCTTT,CASSATTENTEAFF
TRBV7-6,TRBJ1-2,-,-,TGTGCCAGCAGCTTAGTTGGGTATGGCTACACCTTC,CASSLVGYGYTF
TRBV2,TRBJ2-7,-,-,TGTGCCAGCAGTCGTAGCGATTCCTACGAGCAGTACTTC,CASSRSDSYEQYF